This T cell receptor (beta chain) was documented in a study of regulatory T cells in long-lasting Graves disease. General study findings and limits: Whereas new patients shared 950 to 1,000 public clonotypes, persistent patients shared more, at about 3,000.

Sample time point: newly diagnosed GD, antithyroid drugs for less than 3 months. PBMC-extracted RNA yielded the TCR library. With iRepertoire HTBI primers and Arm-PCR of CDR3 regions, TCR beta libraries were built. TCRdb re-derived calls from the multiplex PCR reads in MiXCR, one entry per CDR3 protein. The sample includes 200,000 to 250,000 distinct CDR3 sequences, 20% to 25% of them seen just once. This clonotype was seen ten or more times. The antigen remains unidentified. The receptor was derived from a female donor with Graves disease. This specimen consisted of peripheral blood mononuclear cells (PBMCs), obtained at new diagnosis, from a patient treated with antithyroid drugs.

The CDR3 bases are TGTGCCAGCAGGAGTAGACAGGTGGACCGGGTTTTGCAGTTCTTC. Its translation: CASRSRQVDRVLQFF. This chain uses TRBV7-9 with TRBJ2-1, with a tentative D call TRBD1 (6 bases). Germline V gene data show CDR1 as SEHNR and CDR2 as FQNEAQ (reference sequence). Trimming stripped 6 bases from V and 12 bases from J, with 24 bases between. CDR3 length: 15 amino acids.